This T cell receptor (beta chain) was identified during a study of shared clonotypes between healthy human individuals. Background on the study: The study drew on a couple of women and a few men aged 18 to 49 as donors.

Study-wide results and limits: Only a few donors were included, so the genetic and exposure-history diversity represented was limited. It was the non-shared clonotypes that had lower generation probabilities than clonotypes shared by all four donors.

The authors loaded 150 to 250 ng DNA, roughly 27,000 T cell genomes, into sorted-subset replicate PCRs. The data were produced by immunoSEQ multiplex PCR, yet TCRdb's version contains in-frame clones alone and is incomplete. There are some 2,500,000 clones in the sample; about 90% occur only once, and around 0.38% lies in the top ten. Points on this clone: Its antigen is currently unknown.

Per the germline V gene, CDR1 is WNHNN and CDR2 is SYGVQD (reference sequence). There are 14 residues in the CDR3. With 4 bases removed from V and 1 base from J, the gap between germline ends came to 9 bases. Specimen: naive CD4+ T cells from PBMCs. Stated subset: CD45RA+ positively selected. The clonotype comes from a young man in good health. Some clones in this sample may be carry-over from other donors' samples. J is TRBJ2-3 and V is TRBV10-1; D is possibly TRBD2 (6 bases). CDR3 bases: TGCGCCAGCAGTGTCGGGAGTCGCACAGATACGCAGTATTTT. Encoded protein: CASSVGSRTDTQYF.